This paragraph covers one TCR beta chain sequence. Its specificity is unknown. Per the germline V gene, CDR1 is MGHDK and CDR2 is SYGVNS. This CDR3 spans 17 amino acids. The V gene lost 2 bases and the J gene lost 0 bases, with 11 bases spanning the gap. This record belongs to a study of CD8 T cells in Susac syndrome. Roughly 0.5 to 1 ug RNA was reverse transcribed with random hexamers. By means of immunoSEQ multiplex PCR, TCR beta CDR3 spanning 54 Vbeta and 13 Jbeta underwent amplification. TCRdb called the immunoSEQ multiplex PCR reads again in MiXCR, with one record for every CDR3 protein. The table includes 95,000 to 150,000 distinct CDR3 sequences, about 93% detected once. Findings and caveats of the study: It was acknowledged in the study that its TCR sequencing and HLA analysis involved a relatively small number of individuals.

Sequencing of TCR beta, carried out with a high-throughput approach, was applied to CD8+ and CD4+ T cells from the blood. The TCR originated in a human donor in good health. V gene TRBV25-1 combines with J gene TRBJ2-6, with D perhaps matching TRBD2 (5 bases). The specimen sequenced was CD4+ T cells from PBMCs. In DNA, the CDR3 is TGTGCCAGCAGTGAAGGACTTACCTACTCTGGGGCCAACGTCCTGACTTTC. It codes for CASSEGLTYSGANVLTF.